The 26 T cell receptor beta chains below were found in one sample sequenced in a study of blood T cell repertoires in COVID-19 (dated by TCRdb to the early 2020s). Libraries were prepared through the immunoSEQ multiplex PCR assay. TCRdb obtained this table from immuneACCESS and retained in-frame rearrangements with V and J assigned. These tables miss some clones; where compared with another copy, unresolved V genes account for less than half of the shortfall, and the remainder is unexplained. Present in this sample are over 200,000 clones, about 87% of which were seen just once. The top ten constitute 2% to 3% of the sample. What was sequenced was peripheral blood. The receptors were gathered from a man aged 25-40 years with COVID-19, enrolled during active disease.

The chain recombines TRBV9 with TRBJ2-7; 9 positions match TRBD1. This CDR3 comprises 17 residues. V lost 4 bases and J lost 3; bases outside the gene matches: 14. The germline V gene has CDR1 SGDLS and CDR2 YYNGEE. This CDR3 is CASSQGFSGQGLYEQYF. The CDR3, as DNA: TGTGCCAGCAGCCAGGGGTTCTCGGGACAGGGACTCTACGAGCAGTACTTC.

The chain links TRBV6-5 to TRBJ1-1; a possible D gene is TRBD1 (5 bases). CDR3 length: 14 amino acids. Trimming took off 4 bases at V and 4 bases at J, with 13 bases between the two ends. Per the germline V gene, CDR1 is MNHEY and CDR2 is SVGAGI. The CDR3 spells CASSLGIRGTEAFF. In DNA form, the CDR3 reads TGTGCCAGCAGTTTAGGGATAAGGGGCACTGAAGCTTTCTTT.

V gene TRBV11-2 combines with J gene TRBJ2-2; no clear D gene. This CDR3 contains 17 residues. The ends were cut back, 3 bases at V and 1 base at J, with 15 bases in the middle. CDR1 SGHAT and CDR2 FQNNGV come from the germline V gene. The CDR3 sequence: CASSFNSYSLNTGELFF. The CDR3 DNA reads as TGTGCCAGCAGCTTTAACAGCTATTCTTTGAACACCGGGGAGCTGTTTTTT.

The chain links TRBV6-2 or TRBV6-3 to TRBJ1-2; D perhaps matches TRBD1 (5 bases). The CDR3 extends over 13 amino acids. CDR1 is MNHEY, CDR2 SVGEGT, per germline. With 5 bases removed from V and 0 bases from J, the gap between germline ends came to 7 bases. The CDR3 reads CASSDRANYGYTF. As DNA, the CDR3 is TGTGCCAGCAGTGACAGAGCTAACTATGGCTACACCTTC.

The rearrangement uses TRBV2 and TRBJ1-2, with 9 nucleotides matching TRBD1. Germline loops: CDR1 SNHLY, CDR2 FYNNEI. V shed 5 bases and J 3 bases; nucleotides not matched to a gene: 4. This CDR3 has 14 residues. Here the CDR3 reads CASSWDRVDYGYTF. The CDR3 DNA reads as TGTGCCAGCAGTTGGGACAGGGTAGACTATGGCTACACCTTC.

This chain's CDR3 is CASSVAGSYQPQHF. The DNA of the CDR3 is TGTGCCAGCAGCGTAGCGGGTTCCTATCAGCCCCAGCATTTT. The J gene is TRBJ1-5, the V gene TRBV9; no firm D call. V was trimmed by 0 bases and J by 5 bases, leaving 9 bases between them. This CDR3 has 14 amino acids. CDR1 SGDLS and CDR2 YYNGEE come from the germline V gene.

The chain is built from TRBV28 and TRBJ2-3; TRBD2 agrees at 7 bases. CDR3 length: 14 residues. CDR1 is MDHEN, CDR2 SYDVKM, per germline. Unmatched junction bases numbered 7, after V lost 6 bases and J lost 4 bases. This CDR3 is CASRTVLAPDTQYF. The CDR3 DNA reads as TGTGCCAGCAGGACCGTACTAGCGCCAGATACGCAGTATTTT.

The rearrangement links TRBV24-1 to TRBJ1-2, with D possibly matching TRBD1 (6 bases). The CDR3 is 12 amino acids. V was shortened by 8 bases and J by 7 bases, with 13 bases between the two germline ends. CDR1 and CDR2 (germline): KGHDR, SFDVKD. The CDR3 DNA sequence: TGTGCCACCAACTCAGGGGAGGGTGGCTACACCTTC. Its translation: CATNSGEGGYTF.

V usage is TRBV27 and J usage is TRBJ1-2; the D is unclear. Looked up from germline, CDR1 is MNHEY and CDR2 is SMNVEV (reference sequence). V lost 6 bases and J lost 4, with 15 bases in between. The CDR3 sequence is 14 residues long. The DNA of the CDR3 is TGTGCCAGCAGCCACCGAGCGGAGAGCTATGGCTACACCTTC. This translates into CASSHRAESYGYTF.

The chain joins TRBV3-1 (or the pseudogene TRBV3-2) to TRBJ1-1; 7 bases match TRBD1. Trimming took 4 bases from V and 0 from J; bases not matched to a gene: 5. Per the germline V gene, CDR1 is LGHDT and CDR2 is YNNKEL (reference sequence). The CDR3 runs 15 residues. CDR3 nucleotides: TGTGCCAGCAGCCCCTGGGACAGAATGAACACTGAAGCTTTCTTT. This sequence encodes CASSPWDRMNTEAFF.

The table lists this clone with a few counts. The chain carries TRBV27 and TRBJ1-6; D may be TRBD1 (5 bases). The germline V gene has CDR1 MNHEY and CDR2 SMNVEV (reference sequence). CDR3 length: 13 residues. With 9 bases removed from V and 9 bases from J, the gap between germline ends came to 15 bases. The CDR3, as DNA: TGTGCCAGTTACGGGAGGGGAGGTTCACCCCTCCACTTT. Translating gives CASYGRGGSPLHF.

This clone showed up just a few times. The rearrangement links TRBV19 to TRBJ1-2; no clear D. Germline V gives CDR1 LNHDA, CDR2 SQIVND (reference sequence). The CDR3 has 12 residues. Trimming stripped 6 bases from V and 4 bases from J, with 9 bases between. This CDR3 reads CASSIYAYGYTF. The CDR3 DNA reads TGTGCCAGTAGCATCTACGCCTATGGCTACACCTTC. Based on the CDR3 plus reference TRBV19 and TRBJ1-2, the full variable domain is DGGITQSPKYLFRKEGQNVTLSCEQNLNHDAMYWYRQDPGQGLRLIYYSQIVNDFQKGDIAEGYSVSREKKESFPLTVTSAQKNPTAFYLCASSIYAYGYTFGSGTRLTVV.

The rearrangement uses TRBV3-1 (or the pseudogene TRBV3-2) and TRBJ2-1; TRBD2 matches 10 bases. Germline V gene sequence: CDR1 LGHDT, CDR2 YNNKEL (reference sequence). V trimming: 0 bases; J trimming: 6 bases; junction bases outside the gene matches: 11. The CDR3 has 18 amino acids. The CDR3 is CASSQDPPGSGGANEQFF. CDR3 sequence (DNA): TGTGCCAGCAGCCAAGATCCCCCAGGAAGCGGGGGGGCCAATGAGCAGTTCTTC.

The chain carries TRBV4-2 and TRBJ1-2; TRBD1 matches 9 bases. Germline-derived CDR1 and CDR2 are LGHNA and YNFKEQ. The CDR3 length is 18 residues. V lost 0 bases to trimming and J lost 4 bases; unmatched junction nucleotides: 12. CDR3 coding DNA: TGTGCCAGCAGCCAAGATCTTCGTCCCGGGACAGGGACCTATGGCTACACCTTC. This gives the protein CASSQDLRPGTGTYGYTF.

This clone was seen just once. The chain joins TRBV28 to TRBJ1-5; TRBD1 matches 7 bases. V was clipped by 1 base and J by 3 bases; unmatched bases: 15. The germline CDR1 and CDR2 sequences are MDHEN and SYDVKM. This CDR3 spans 19 amino acids. CDR3 coding DNA: TGTGCCAGCAGTTTATACGCCGGGACAGCGGTTGGCCCCAATCAGCCCCAGCATTTT. This gives the protein CASSLYAGTAVGPNQPQHF. Full variable domain (missing parts from reference TRBV28 and TRBJ1-5): DVKVTQSSRYLVKRTGEKVFLECVQDMDHENMFWYRQDPGLGLRLIYFSYDVKMKEKGDIPEGYSVSREKKERFSLILESASTNQTSMYLCASSLYAGTAVGPNQPQHFGDGTRLSIL.

V usage is TRBV5-1 and J usage is TRBJ1-1; 9 bases fit TRBD1. Germline CDR1 SGHRS, CDR2 YFSETQ. V was clipped by 4 bases and J by 5 bases; unmatched bases: 12. The CDR3 sequence is 16 residues long. In DNA form, the CDR3 reads TGCGCCAGCAGCCTTACGGGACAGGGAATTGATACTGAAGCTTTCTTT. This gives the protein CASSLTGQGIDTEAFF.

The CDR3 is CASSVTGSNSPLHF. In DNA form, the CDR3 reads TGTGCCAGCAGCGTAACAGGGTCTAATTCACCCCTCCACTTT. The V and J genes are TRBV9 and TRBJ1-6; tentative D call: TRBD1 (6 bases). The CDR3 totals 14 residues. Germline V gene lookup returns CDR1 SGDLS and CDR2 YYNGEE. The germline V and J ends were trimmed by 1 base and 6 bases, with 8 bases remaining between them.

The chain recombines TRBV6-6 with TRBJ2-7; the D gene is possibly TRBD2 (6 bases). The germline CDR1 and CDR2 sequences are MNHNY and SVGAGI (reference sequence). This CDR3 is 14 amino acids long. V gave up 7 bases and J gave up 7 bases, with 20 bases separating them. The CDR3 DNA sequence: TGTGCCAGCACCCTACAGGAGGGGATGAGGGAGCAGTACTTC. Its protein is CASTLQEGMREQYF.

This chain uses TRBV5-7 with TRBJ1-4; D perhaps matches TRBD1 (5 bases). TRBV5-7 is designated an ORF whose function remains uncertain. V gave up 7 bases and J gave up 3 bases, with 16 bases separating them. The CDR3 contains 15 residues. CDR3 in amino acids: CASPQEGRPNEKLFF. The CDR3 DNA is TGTGCCAGCCCCCAGGAGGGACGGCCTAATGAAAAACTGTTTTTT.

V is TRBV9 and J is TRBJ1-6; 8 bases map to TRBD1. Per the germline V gene, CDR1 is SGDLS and CDR2 is YYNGEE. The CDR3 is 15 amino acids. Trimming at V came to 3 bases and at J to 7 bases, leaving 6 bases not matched to a gene. CDR3 residues: CASSEGQVGNSPLHF. CDR3 nucleotides: TGTGCCAGCAGCGAGGGACAGGTTGGGAATTCACCCCTCCACTTT.

This chain links TRBV10-3 with TRBJ1-3; D gene uncertain. Deletions cut 4 bases from V and 0 bases from J, with 4 bases between. The CDR3 length is 13 residues. The germline V gene has CDR1 ENHRY and CDR2 SYGVKD. This CDR3 reads CAISGHSGNTIYF. DNA of the CDR3: TGTGCCATCAGTGGGCACTCTGGAAACACCATATATTTT.

The CDR3 sequence: CASSLGGTGQQETQYF. The CDR3 DNA reads TGTGCCAGCAGCTTAGGGGGGACAGGGCAACAAGAGACCCAGTACTTC. The chain links TRBV7-9 to TRBJ2-5, with TRBD1 matching 9 bases. J lost 2 bases, V lost 1 base, and 5 bases had no gene match. Germline CDR1 SEHNR, CDR2 FQNEAQ (reference sequence). The CDR3 consists of 16 residues.

CDR3 bases: TGTGCCACCAGTGATTTACAGGGGTACCAAGAGACCCAGTACTTC. Protein sequence: CATSDLQGYQETQYF. The genes are TRBV24-1 and TRBJ2-5; TRBD1 agrees at 7 bases. Germline V gives CDR1 KGHDR, CDR2 SFDVKD. The CDR3 runs to 15 residues. Germline trimming cut 1 base from V and 0 bases from J; bases unmatched to any gene: 1.

The chain employs TRBV12-3 or TRBV12-4 and TRBJ1-1; D call uncertain. The CDR3 has 13 amino acids. V was pared by 3 bases and J by 3 bases, with 8 bases between. Here the CDR3 reads CASSFLPDTEAFF. As DNA, the CDR3 is TGTGCCAGCAGTTTTCTCCCGGACACTGAAGCTTTCTTT.

The V gene is TRBV30, the J gene TRBJ1-2; D ambiguous. This CDR3 spans 14 amino acids. Between the trimmed V and J ends, which lost 2 bases and 6 bases, there was a span of 16 bases. CDR1 and CDR2 from the germline V gene are GTSNPN and SVGIG (reference sequence). The CDR3 coding sequence is TGTGCCTGGAGTTCCTCCCCACGGGGAGATGGCTACACCTTC. It codes for CAWSSSPRGDGYTF. Using reference TRBV30 and TRBJ1-2 for the parts outside the CDR3, the full variable domain is SQTIHQWPATLVQPVGSPLSLECTVEGTSNPNLYWYRQAAGRGLQLLFYSVGIGQISSEVPQNLSASRPQDRQFILSSKKLLLSDSGFYLCAWSSSPRGDGYTFGSGTRLTVV.

V and J are TRBV29-1 and TRBJ2-7; a weak D match, TRBD1 (6 bases). The germline V and J ends were trimmed by 7 bases and 2 bases, with 18 bases remaining between them. Looked up from germline, CDR1 is SQVTM and CDR2 is ANQGSEA. This CDR3 region has 14 residues. The CDR3 nucleotides are TGCAGCGCAAAGGGGGACGGTTCCACCTACGAGCAGTACTTC. Translating gives CSAKGDGSTYEQYF.